This T cell receptor (beta chain) derives from a study of control samples from healthy donors and cancer patients. The CDR3 extends over 13 amino acids. Per the germline V gene, CDR1 is MNHEY and CDR2 is SMNVEV (reference sequence). V lost 9 bases and J 7 bases, leaving 18 bases between the germline ends. Sequencing was performed with immunoSEQ multiplex PCR; in TCRdb, only in-frame clones are kept and a portion is missing. This sample yields 95,000 to 150,000 clones, of which more than 85% are seen a single time; 7.8% belongs to the top ten. The TCR was taken from a woman aged 18-29 years in good health. This sequence joins TRBV27 and TRBJ1-2; D remains ambiguous. Sequencing was done on a sample of blood. The DNA for the CDR3 is TGTGCCAGTGCCCGCGACTTGGGGTTTGGCTACACCTTC. It yields the protein CASARDLGFGYTF.